These 9 T cell receptor beta chains were all obtained from the same sample, sequenced in a study of OX40 agonist ivuxolimab in advanced cancers. Clones were read by immunoSEQ multiplex PCR, and TCRdb kept only the in-frame ones, dropping some. Of over 50,000 clones listed, approximately 83% are singletons. Sequences were derived from CD4+ or CD8+ T cells sorted from blood, sampled in a trial of the OX40 agonist ivuxolimab. These receptors all stem from an adult with an advanced solid tumor such as melanoma, head and neck, liver or kidney cancer.

This sequence joins TRBV23-1 and TRBJ2-7; D gene uncertain. TRBV23-1 is recorded as an ORF, its role being uncertain. The CDR3 has 16 residues. V lost 0 bases and J 3 bases, leaving 15 bases between the germline ends. CDR3 DNA: TGCGCCAGCAGTCAATCGGTCTGCGACTTACTCTACGAGCAGTACTTC. Its translation: CASSQSVCDLLYEQYF.

V is TRBV6-1 and J is TRBJ2-1, with TRBD1 as a possible D gene (5 bases). V was trimmed by 6 bases and J by 0 bases, leaving 12 bases between them. Germline CDR1 is MNHNS and CDR2 is SASEGT. The CDR3 sequence is 15 residues long. CDR3 coding DNA: TGTGCCAGCAGGGACAATTTCGGCTCCTACAATGAGCAGTTCTTC. Translating gives CASRDNFGSYNEQFF.

The chain recombines TRBV7-8 with TRBJ1-2; the D is unclear. The V end lost 0 bases, the J end lost 4 bases, and 18 bases lay between the germline ends. In germline, CDR1 is SGHVS, CDR2 FQNEAQ. The CDR3 covers 17 residues. Written as DNA, the CDR3 is TGTGCCAGCAGCTTAGCGAATGAGTTCGGGCAGTTCTATGGCTACACCTTC. Residues: CASSLANEFGQFYGYTF. Looking up the rest from reference TRBV7-8 and TRBJ1-2 gives the full variable domain: GAGVSQSPRYKVAKRGQDVALRCDPISGHVSLFWYQQALGQGPEFLTYFQNEAQLDKSGLPSDRFFAERPEGSVSTLKIQRTQQEDSAVYLCASSLANEFGQFYGYTFGSGTRLTVV.

This CDR3 is CASSSGDSRTDTQYF. The DNA of the CDR3 is TGTGCCAGCAGCTCCGGGGACAGTCGGACAGATACGCAGTATTTT. The chain combines TRBV2 with TRBJ2-3, with 7 bases fitting TRBD1. The CDR3 runs to 15 residues. With V trimmed by 6 bases and J by 3 bases, 9 bases remained unmatched. Germline values: CDR1 SNHLY, CDR2 FYNNEI.

The chain combines TRBV15 with TRBJ1-3; D unresolved. Germline V CDR1 and CDR2: LNHNV, YYDKDF (reference sequence). V lost 3 bases to trimming and J lost 0 bases, with 12 bases between them. The CDR3 contains 16 residues. This CDR3 reads CATSSEKVSSGNTIYF. CDR3 sequence (DNA): TGTGCCACCAGCAGCGAAAAAGTTTCCTCTGGAAACACCATATATTTT.

The V gene is TRBV7-9, the J gene TRBJ1-2; unclear D gene. Between the trimmed V and J ends, which lost 0 bases and 7 bases, there was a span of 12 bases. CDR3 length: 14 residues. Germline V CDR1 and CDR2: SEHNR, FQNEAQ (reference sequence). The CDR3 loop reads CASSLAARLGGYTF. The CDR3 coding sequence is TGTGCCAGCAGCTTAGCAGCCCGCTTGGGTGGCTACACCTTC.

The V and J genes are TRBV5-1 and TRBJ2-3, with a possible D match to TRBD2 (6 bases). Germline CDR1 SGHRS, CDR2 YFSETQ. The CDR3 is 18 residues long. Trimming pared 0 bases from V and 0 bases from J, leaving 17 bases between. CDR3 nucleotide sequence: TGCGCCAGCAGCTTGGAGCTAGTGGGGGGATCCAGCACAGATACGCAGTATTTT. Translated: CASSLELVGGSSTDTQYF.

The chain employs TRBV29-1 and TRBJ1-2; D ambiguous. CDR1 and CDR2 (germline): SQVTM, ANQGSEA. The CDR3 is 13 amino acids. The V end lost 3 bases, the J end lost 8 bases, and 16 bases lay between the germline ends. The CDR3 region has the DNA TGCAGCGTTGAGCGGGAAATTGAAGCGGGCTACACCTTC. Translated: CSVEREIEAGYTF.

The rearrangement links TRBV4-1 to TRBJ2-1; D is unclear. V was pared by 4 bases and J by 7 bases, with 14 bases between. Germline V gives CDR1 MGHRA, CDR2 YSYEKL. There are 14 residues in the CDR3. CDR3 protein: CASSLGWGPNEQFF. DNA for the CDR3: TGCGCCAGCAGCCTAGGCTGGGGTCCTAATGAGCAGTTCTTC.